This T cell receptor beta chain is from a study of CD8+ T cells in alopecia areata. Extraction of RNA preceded its reverse transcription into cDNA, which served as the sequencing template. Measured with immunoSEQ multiplex PCR; TCRdb has only the in-frame clones, and not every one. The repertoire shows under 350,000 clones, none seen only once; the top ten take 1.2%. Trimming removed 3 bases at V and 2 bases at J, with 11 bases between. The CDR3 has 15 amino acids. The germline V gene has CDR1 NSQYPW and CDR2 LRSPGD (reference sequence). Cells that came from pooled cutaneous lymph nodes were sorted using CD4, CD8alpha, NKG2D, NKG2ACE and other markers. About this clone: Gene names and germline match the mouse. The read ends 4 residues before the CDR3 terminus; that terminus is restored from the germline J gene.

This sequence joins TRBV1 and TRBJ2-1, with a weak D call TRBD1 (6 bases). This TCR was recovered from a C3H/HeJ mouse with alopecia areata. For this strain, the MHC haplotype corresponds to H2-k. The sample taken for sequencing was CD4+ T cells sorted from a lymph node. CDR3 sequence reads: CTCSAPPGDYAEQFF. The DNA read from the CDR3 is TGCACCTGCAGTGCCCCGCCAGGGGACTATGCT.